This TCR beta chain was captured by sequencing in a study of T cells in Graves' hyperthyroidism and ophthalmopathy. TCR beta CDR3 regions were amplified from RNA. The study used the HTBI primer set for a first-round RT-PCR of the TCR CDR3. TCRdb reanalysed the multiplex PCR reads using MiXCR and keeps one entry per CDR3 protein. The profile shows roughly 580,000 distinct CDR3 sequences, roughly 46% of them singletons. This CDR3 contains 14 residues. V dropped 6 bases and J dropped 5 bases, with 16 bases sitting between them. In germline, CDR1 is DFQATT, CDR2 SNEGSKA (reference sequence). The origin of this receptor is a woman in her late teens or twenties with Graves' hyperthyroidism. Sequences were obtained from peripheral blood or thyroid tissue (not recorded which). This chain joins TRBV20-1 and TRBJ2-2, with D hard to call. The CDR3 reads CSAFGLDETGELFF. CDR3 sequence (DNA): TGCAGTGCCTTCGGGCTAGACGAGACCGGGGAGCTGTTTTTT.